The T cell receptor beta chain under discussion was sequenced for a study of beta chain features in type 1 diabetes. Regarding the study as a whole: Shortening of TCRB CDR3s, moderate but significant, appeared in all four CD4+ subsets of Type 1 diabetes patients.

cDNA synthesis used the whole RNA isolate, giving expressed TCRB sequences. Generated by immunoSEQ multiplex PCR, the TCRdb table keeps only in-frame clones and is missing some. The table records 250,000 to 300,000 clones, around an eighth of them present only once. This clone came up a few times. What it recognizes is unknown. The V and J ends lost 6 bases and 7 bases, in that order; junction bases with no gene match: 12. The CDR3 consists of 15 residues. Germline V gene lookup returns CDR1 SNHLY and CDR2 FYNNEI. The origin of this receptor is a man aged 25-40 years with type 1 diabetes. This rearrangement joins TRBV2 to TRBJ1-5; 7 bases align to TRBD1. Material: naive CD4+ T cells from blood. The CDR3 DNA is TGTGCCAGCAGAGCACAGGGGTTGGAGAGGCAGCCCCAGCATTTT. Its translation: CASRAQGLERQPQHF.